This T cell receptor beta chain came from a study of blood T cells in healthy people across ages. A remark on this clonotype: Its antigen remains unknown.

Regarding the study as a whole: Diversity figures derived from one million T cells were judged to underestimate the true value. Diversity was higher, and naive CD4+ cells more numerous, in long-lived donors than in aged donors.

Trimming took off 6 bases at V and 0 bases at J, with 5 bases between the two ends. CDR3 length: 12 residues. Germline-derived CDR1 and CDR2 are ENHRY and SYGVKD. Healthy individuals of Caucasian origin from Russia, aged about 6 to 95, served as donors. The authors ran a second PCR of about 7 to 12 cycles using a sample-barcoded 5' primer and a J-beta primer mix. Samples each returned at least 3 million CDR3-containing paired-end reads. TCRdb independently ran MiXCR on the 5' RACE reads; one entry per CDR3 protein. The table lists under 2,000,000 distinct CDR3 sequences, 49% of them singletons. This TCR came from a woman aged 40-49 years in good health. The chain links TRBV10-3 to TRBJ2-5; D call uncertain. The sequenced sample consisted of blood. CDR3 region: CAIRADQETQYF. As DNA, the CDR3 is TGTGCCATCAGGGCGGACCAAGAGACCCAGTACTTC.